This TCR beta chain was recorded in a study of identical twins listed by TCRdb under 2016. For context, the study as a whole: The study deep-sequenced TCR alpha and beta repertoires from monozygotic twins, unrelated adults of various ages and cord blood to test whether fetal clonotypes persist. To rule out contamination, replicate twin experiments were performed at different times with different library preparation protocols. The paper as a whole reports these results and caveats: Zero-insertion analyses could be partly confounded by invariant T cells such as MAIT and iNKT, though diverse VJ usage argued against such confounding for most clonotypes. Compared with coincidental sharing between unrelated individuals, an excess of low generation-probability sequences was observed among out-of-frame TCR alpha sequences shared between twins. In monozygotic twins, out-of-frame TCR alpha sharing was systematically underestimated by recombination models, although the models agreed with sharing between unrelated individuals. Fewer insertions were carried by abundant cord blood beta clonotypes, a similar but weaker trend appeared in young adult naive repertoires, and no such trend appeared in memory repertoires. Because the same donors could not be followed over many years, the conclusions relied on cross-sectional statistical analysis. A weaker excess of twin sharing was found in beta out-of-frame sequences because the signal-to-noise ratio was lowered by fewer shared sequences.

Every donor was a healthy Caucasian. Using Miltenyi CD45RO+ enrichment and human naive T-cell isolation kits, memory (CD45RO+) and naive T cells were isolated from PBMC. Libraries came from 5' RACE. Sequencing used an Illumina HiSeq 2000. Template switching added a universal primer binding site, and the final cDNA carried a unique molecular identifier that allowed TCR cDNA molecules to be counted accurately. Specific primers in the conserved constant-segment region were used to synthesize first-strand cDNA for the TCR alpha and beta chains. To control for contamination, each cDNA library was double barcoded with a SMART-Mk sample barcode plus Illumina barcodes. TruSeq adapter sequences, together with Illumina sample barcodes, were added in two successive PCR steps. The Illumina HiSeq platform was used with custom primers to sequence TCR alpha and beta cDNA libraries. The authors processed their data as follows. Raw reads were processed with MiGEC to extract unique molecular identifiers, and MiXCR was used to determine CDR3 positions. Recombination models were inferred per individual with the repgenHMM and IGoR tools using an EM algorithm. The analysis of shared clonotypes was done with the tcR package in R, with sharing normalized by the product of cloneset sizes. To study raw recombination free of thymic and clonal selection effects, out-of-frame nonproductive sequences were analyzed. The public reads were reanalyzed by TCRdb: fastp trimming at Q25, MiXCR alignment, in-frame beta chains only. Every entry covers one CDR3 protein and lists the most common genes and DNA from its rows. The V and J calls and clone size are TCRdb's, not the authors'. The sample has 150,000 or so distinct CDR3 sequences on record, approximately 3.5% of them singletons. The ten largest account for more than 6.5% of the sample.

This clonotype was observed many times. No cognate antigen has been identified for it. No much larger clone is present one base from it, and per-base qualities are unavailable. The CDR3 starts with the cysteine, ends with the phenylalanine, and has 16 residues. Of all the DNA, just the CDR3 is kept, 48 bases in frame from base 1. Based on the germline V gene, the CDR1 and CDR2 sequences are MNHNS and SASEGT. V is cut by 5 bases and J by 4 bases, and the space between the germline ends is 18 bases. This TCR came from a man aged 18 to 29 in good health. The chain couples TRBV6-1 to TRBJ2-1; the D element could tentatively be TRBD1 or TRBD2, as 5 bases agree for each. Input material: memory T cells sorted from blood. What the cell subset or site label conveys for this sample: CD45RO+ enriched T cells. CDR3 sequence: CASSSLQVTGYNEQFF. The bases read TGTGCCAGCAGTAGCTTACAGGTGACGGGATACAATGAGCAGTTCTTC.